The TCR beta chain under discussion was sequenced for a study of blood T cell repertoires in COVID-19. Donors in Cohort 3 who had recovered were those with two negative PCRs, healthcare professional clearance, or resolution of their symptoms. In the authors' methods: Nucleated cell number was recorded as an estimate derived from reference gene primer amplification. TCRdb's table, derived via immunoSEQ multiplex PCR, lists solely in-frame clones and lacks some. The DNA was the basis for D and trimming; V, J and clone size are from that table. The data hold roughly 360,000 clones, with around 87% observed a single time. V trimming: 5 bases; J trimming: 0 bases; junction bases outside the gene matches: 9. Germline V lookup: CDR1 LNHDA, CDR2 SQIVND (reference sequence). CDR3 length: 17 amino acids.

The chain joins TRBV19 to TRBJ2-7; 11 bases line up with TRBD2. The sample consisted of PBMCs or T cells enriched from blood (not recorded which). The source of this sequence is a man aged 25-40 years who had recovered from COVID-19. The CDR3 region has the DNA TGTGCCAGTAGTCATTCCGGGACTAGCGGCTTCTCCTACGAGCAGTACTTC. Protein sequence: CASSHSGTSGFSYEQYF.